This T cell receptor beta chain was profiled in a study of human T cells and chemical hapten exposure. MiXCR, run by TCRdb on the RACE reads, gives a single entry per CDR3 protein. The sample consists of approximately 90,000 distinct CDR3 sequences, about an eighth of them appearing once. This CDR3 has 20 amino acids. The V segment lost 5 bases and the J segment 0 bases; nucleotides outside the gene matches: 15. Germline-derived CDR1 and CDR2 are SGHNT and YENEEA. General study results and limits: The donor cohort had alopecia, so its immune response may not match that of healthy people.

This clonotype was counted between two and nine times. The antigen is not known. Time point indicated: patch test 1, 2 weeks after DPC sensitization. Treatment here: therapeutic diphenylcyclopropenone sensitization with weekly scalp DPC. The sequence was collected from a woman in her forties with alopecia areata. Some clones in this sample may be carry-over from other donors' samples. The chain combines TRBV11-3 with TRBJ1-3; 11 bases match TRBD1. The sequences come from whole blood, collected in connection with sensitization to the hapten diphenylcyclopropenone (DPC). The CDR3: CASSTPGQGAPPTSGNTIYF. The CDR3 coding sequence is TGTGCCAGCAGCACGCCAGGACAGGGGGCCCCGCCGACCTCTGGAAACACCATATATTTT.